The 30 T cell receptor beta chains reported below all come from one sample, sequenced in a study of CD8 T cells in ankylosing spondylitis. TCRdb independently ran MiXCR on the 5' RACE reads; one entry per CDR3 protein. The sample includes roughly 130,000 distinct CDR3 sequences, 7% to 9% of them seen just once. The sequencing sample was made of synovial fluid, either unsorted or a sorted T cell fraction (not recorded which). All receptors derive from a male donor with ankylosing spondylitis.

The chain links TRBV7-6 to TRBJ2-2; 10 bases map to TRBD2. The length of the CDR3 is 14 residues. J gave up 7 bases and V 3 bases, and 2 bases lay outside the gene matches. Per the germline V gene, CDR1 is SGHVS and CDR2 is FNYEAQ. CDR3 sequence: CASSLGTSVGELFF. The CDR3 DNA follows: TGTGCCAGCAGCTTGGGGACTAGCGTCGGGGAGCTGTTTTTT.

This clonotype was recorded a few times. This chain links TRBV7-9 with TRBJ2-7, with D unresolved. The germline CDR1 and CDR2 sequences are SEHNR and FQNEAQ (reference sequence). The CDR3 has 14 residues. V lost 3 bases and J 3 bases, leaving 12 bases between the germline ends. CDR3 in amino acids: CASSFSGVLYEQYF. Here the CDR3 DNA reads TGTGCCAGCAGCTTCTCGGGCGTACTCTACGAGCAGTACTTC. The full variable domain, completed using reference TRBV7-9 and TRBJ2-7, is DTGVSQNPRHKITKRGQNVTFRCDPISEHNRLYWYRQTLGQGPEFLTYFQNEAQLEKSRLLSDRFSAERPKGSFSTLEIQRTEQGDSAMYLCASSFSGVLYEQYFGPGTRLTVT.

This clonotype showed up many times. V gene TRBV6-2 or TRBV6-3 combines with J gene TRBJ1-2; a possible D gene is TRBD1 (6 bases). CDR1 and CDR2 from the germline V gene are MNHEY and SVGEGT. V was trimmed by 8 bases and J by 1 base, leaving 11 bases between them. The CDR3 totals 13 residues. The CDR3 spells CASATDSNYGYTF. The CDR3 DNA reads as TGTGCCAGCGCGACGGACAGTAACTATGGCTACACCTTC.

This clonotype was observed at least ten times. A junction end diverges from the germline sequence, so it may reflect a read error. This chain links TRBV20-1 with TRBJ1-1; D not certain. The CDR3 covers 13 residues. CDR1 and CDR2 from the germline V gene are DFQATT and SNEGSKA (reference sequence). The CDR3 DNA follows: TGCAGTGCTAGAGATCGAGAGAACGCTGAAGCTTTCTTT. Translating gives CSARDRENAEAFF.

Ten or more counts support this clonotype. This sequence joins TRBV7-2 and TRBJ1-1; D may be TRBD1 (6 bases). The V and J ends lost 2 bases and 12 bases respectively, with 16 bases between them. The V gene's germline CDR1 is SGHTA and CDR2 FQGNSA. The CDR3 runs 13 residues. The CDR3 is CASSLRGQDNSFF. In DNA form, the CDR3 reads TGTGCCAGCAGCTTACGGGGGCAGGATAATTCTTTCTTT.

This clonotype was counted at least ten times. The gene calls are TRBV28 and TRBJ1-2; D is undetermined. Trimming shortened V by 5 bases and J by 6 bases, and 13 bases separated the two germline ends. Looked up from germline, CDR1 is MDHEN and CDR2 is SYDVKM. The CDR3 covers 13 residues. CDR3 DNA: TGTGCCAGCAGTCTTCAAAGGACGGATGGCTACACCTTC. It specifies CASSLQRTDGYTF.

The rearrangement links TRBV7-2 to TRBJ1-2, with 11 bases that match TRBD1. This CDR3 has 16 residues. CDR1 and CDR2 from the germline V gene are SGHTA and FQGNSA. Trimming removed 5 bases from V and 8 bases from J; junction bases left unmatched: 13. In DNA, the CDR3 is TGTGCCAGCAGCCCCCCGGGGACAGGGGGTCGGGGCGGCTACACCTTC. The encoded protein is CASSPPGTGGRGGYTF.

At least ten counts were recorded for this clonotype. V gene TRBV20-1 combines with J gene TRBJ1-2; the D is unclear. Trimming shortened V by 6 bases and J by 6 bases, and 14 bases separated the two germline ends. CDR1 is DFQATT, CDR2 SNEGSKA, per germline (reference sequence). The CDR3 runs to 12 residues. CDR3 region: CSARKGPDGYTF. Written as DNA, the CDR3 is TGCAGTGCACGGAAAGGGCCGGATGGCTACACCTTC.

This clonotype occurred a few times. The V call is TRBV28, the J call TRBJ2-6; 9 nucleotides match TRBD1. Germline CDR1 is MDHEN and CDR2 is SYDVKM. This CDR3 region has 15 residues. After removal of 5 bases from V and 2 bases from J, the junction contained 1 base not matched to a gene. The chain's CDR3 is CASSRTGAGANVLTF. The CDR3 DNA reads TGTGCCAGCAGTCGGACAGGGGCTGGGGCCAACGTCCTGACTTTC.

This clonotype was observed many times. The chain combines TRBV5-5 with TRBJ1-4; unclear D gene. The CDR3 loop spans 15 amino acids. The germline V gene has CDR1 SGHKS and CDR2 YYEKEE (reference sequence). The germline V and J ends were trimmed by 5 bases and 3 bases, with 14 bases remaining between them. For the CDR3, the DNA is TGTGCCAGCAGTCCCCGCCAGGCCCCTAATGAAAAACTGTTTTTT. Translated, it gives CASSPRQAPNEKLFF.

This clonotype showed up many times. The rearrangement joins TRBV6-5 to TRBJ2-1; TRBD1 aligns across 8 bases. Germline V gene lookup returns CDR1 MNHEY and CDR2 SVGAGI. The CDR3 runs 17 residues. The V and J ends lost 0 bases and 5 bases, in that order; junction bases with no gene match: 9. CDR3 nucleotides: TGTGCCAGCAGTTACTCGATAGGTGAGGACAGGGACAATGAGCAGTTCTTC. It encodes CASSYSIGEDRDNEQFF.

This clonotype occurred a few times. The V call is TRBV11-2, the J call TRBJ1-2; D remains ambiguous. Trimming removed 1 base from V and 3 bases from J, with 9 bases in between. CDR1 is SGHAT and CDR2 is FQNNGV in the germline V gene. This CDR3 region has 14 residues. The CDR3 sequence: CASSLGLAYYGYTF. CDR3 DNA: TGTGCCAGCAGCTTAGGTCTAGCTTACTATGGCTACACCTTC.

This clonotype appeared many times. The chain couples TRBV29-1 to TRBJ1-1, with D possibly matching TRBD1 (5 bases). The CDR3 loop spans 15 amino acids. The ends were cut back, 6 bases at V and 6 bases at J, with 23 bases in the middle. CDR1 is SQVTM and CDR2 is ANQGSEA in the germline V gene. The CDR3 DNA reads TGCAGCGTGCCCACGGGGGGGACGGACGCCTCTGAAGCTTTCTTT. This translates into CSVPTGGTDASEAFF.

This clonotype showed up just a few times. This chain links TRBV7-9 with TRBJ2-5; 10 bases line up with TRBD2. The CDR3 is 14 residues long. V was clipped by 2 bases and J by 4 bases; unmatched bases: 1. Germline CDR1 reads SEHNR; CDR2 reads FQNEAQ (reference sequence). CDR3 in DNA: TGTGCCAGCAGCTTAACTAGCGGGGTAGAGACCCAGTACTTC. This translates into CASSLTSGVETQYF.

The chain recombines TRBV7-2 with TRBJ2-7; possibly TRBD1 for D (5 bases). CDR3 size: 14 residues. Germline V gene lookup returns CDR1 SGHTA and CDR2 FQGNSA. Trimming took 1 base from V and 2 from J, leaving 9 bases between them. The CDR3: CASSLEAGPYEQYF. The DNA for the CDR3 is TGTGCCAGCAGCTTAGAGGCAGGGCCCTACGAGCAGTACTTC.

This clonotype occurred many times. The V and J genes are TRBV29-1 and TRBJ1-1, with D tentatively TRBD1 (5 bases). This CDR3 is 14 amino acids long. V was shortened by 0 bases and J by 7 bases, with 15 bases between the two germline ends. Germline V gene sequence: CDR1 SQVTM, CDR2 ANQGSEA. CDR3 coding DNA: TGCAGCGTTGAAGATCATCGGGGGTGGGTTGAAGCTTTCTTT. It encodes CSVEDHRGWVEAFF. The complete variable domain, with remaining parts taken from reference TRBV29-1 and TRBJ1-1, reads SAVISQKPSRDICQRGTSLTIQCQVDSQVTMMFWYRQQPGQSLTLIATANQGSEATYESGFVIDKFPISRPNLTFSTLTVSNMSPEDSSIYLCSVEDHRGWVEAFFGQGTRLTVV.

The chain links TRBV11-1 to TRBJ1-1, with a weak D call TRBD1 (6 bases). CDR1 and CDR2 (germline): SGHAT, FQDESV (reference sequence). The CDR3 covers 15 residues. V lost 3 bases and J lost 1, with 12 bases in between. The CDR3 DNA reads TGTGCCAGCAGCTTTTCAGCCAGGGGGAACACTGAAGCTTTCTTT. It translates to CASSFSARGNTEAFF.

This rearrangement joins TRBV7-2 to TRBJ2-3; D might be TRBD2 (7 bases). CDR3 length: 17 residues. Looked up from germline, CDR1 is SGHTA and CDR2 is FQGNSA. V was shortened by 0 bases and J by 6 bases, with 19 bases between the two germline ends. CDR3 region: CASSLAQRAGRGDTQYF. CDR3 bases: TGTGCCAGCAGCTTAGCGCAGAGAGCTGGGAGGGGGGATACGCAGTATTTT.

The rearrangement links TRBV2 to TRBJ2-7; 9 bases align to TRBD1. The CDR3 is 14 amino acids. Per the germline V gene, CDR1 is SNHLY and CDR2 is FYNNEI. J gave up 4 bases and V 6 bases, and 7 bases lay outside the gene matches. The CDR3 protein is CASSGTGTGYEQYF. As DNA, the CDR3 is TGTGCCAGCAGCGGGACAGGGACTGGGTACGAGCAGTACTTC. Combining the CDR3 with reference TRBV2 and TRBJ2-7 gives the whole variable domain EPEVTQTPSHQVTQMGQEVILRCVPISNHLYFYWYRQILGQKVEFLVSFYNNEISEKSEIFDDQFSVERPDGSNFTLKIRSTKLEDSAMYFCASSGTGTGYEQYFGPGTRLTVT.

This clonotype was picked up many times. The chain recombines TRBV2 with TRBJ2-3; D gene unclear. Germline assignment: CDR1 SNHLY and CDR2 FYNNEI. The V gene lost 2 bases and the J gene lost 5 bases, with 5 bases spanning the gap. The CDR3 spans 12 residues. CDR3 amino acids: CASSEYEDTQYF. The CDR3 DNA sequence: TGTGCCAGCAGTGAATACGAAGATACGCAGTATTTT.

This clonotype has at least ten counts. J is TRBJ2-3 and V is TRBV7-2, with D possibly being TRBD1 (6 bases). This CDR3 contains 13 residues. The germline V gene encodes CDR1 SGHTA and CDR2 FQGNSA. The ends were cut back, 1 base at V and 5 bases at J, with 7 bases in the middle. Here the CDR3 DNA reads TGTGCCAGCAGCTTAGTACAGGGAGATACGCAGTATTTT. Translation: CASSLVQGDTQYF.

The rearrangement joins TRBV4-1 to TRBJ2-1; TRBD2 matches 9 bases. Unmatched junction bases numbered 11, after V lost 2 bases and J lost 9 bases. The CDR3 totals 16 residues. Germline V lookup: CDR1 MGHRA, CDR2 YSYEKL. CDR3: CASSQPSGSGRSEQFF. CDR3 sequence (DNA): TGCGCCAGCAGCCAACCGAGCGGGAGCGGGAGGAGTGAGCAGTTCTTC.

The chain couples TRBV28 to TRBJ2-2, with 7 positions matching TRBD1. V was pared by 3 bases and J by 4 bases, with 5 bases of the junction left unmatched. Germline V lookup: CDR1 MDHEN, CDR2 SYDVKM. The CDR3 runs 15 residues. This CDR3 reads CASSLPTGRTGELFF. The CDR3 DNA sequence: TGTGCCAGCAGTTTGCCGACAGGGCGCACCGGGGAGCTGTTTTTT.

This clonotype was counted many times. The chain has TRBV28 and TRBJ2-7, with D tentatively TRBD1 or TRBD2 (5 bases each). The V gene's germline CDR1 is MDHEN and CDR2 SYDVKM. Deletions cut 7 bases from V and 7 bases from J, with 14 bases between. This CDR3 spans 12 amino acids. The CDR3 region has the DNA TGTGCCAGCACGGTGAAGGGGAGAGAGCAGTACTTC. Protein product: CASTVKGREQYF.

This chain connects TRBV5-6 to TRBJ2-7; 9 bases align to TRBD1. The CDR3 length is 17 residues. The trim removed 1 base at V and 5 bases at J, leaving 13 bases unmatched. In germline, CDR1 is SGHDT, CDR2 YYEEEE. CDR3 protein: CASSLRDPGTGIDEQYF. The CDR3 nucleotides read TGTGCCAGCAGCTTGAGGGATCCCGGGACAGGGATCGACGAGCAGTACTTC.

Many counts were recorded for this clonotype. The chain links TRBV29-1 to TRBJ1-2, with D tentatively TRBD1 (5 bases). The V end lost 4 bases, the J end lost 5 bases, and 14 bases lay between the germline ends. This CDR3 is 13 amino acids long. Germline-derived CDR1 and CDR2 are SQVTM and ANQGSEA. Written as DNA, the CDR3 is TGCAGCGTTGGGGACGGATCCCTATATGGCTACACCTTC. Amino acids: CSVGDGSLYGYTF.

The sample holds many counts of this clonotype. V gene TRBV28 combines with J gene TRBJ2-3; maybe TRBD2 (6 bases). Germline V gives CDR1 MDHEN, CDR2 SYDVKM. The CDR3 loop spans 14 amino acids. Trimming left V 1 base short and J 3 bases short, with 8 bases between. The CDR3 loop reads CASSLLLATDTQYF. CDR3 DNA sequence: TGTGCCAGCAGTTTATTACTAGCAACAGATACGCAGTATTTT.

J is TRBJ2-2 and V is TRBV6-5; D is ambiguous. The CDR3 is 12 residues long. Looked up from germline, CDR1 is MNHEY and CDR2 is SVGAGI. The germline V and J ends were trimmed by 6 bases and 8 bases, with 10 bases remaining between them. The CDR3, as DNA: TGTGCCAGCAGCGAACTTTCGGGGGAGCTGTTTTTT. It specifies CASSELSGELFF.

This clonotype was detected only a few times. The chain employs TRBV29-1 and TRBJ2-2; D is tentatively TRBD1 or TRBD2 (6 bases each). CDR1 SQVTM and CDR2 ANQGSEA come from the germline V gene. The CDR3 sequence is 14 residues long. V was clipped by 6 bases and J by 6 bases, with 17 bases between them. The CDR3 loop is CSVGRGQVAGELFF. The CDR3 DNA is TGCAGCGTCGGTCGGGGGCAAGTAGCCGGGGAGCTGTTTTTT.

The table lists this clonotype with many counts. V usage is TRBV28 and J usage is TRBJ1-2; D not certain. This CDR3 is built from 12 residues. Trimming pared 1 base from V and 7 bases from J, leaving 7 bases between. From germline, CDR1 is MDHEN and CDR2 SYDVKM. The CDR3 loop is CASSLSPRGYTF. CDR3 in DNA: TGTGCCAGCAGTTTATCCCCCCGTGGCTACACCTTC.